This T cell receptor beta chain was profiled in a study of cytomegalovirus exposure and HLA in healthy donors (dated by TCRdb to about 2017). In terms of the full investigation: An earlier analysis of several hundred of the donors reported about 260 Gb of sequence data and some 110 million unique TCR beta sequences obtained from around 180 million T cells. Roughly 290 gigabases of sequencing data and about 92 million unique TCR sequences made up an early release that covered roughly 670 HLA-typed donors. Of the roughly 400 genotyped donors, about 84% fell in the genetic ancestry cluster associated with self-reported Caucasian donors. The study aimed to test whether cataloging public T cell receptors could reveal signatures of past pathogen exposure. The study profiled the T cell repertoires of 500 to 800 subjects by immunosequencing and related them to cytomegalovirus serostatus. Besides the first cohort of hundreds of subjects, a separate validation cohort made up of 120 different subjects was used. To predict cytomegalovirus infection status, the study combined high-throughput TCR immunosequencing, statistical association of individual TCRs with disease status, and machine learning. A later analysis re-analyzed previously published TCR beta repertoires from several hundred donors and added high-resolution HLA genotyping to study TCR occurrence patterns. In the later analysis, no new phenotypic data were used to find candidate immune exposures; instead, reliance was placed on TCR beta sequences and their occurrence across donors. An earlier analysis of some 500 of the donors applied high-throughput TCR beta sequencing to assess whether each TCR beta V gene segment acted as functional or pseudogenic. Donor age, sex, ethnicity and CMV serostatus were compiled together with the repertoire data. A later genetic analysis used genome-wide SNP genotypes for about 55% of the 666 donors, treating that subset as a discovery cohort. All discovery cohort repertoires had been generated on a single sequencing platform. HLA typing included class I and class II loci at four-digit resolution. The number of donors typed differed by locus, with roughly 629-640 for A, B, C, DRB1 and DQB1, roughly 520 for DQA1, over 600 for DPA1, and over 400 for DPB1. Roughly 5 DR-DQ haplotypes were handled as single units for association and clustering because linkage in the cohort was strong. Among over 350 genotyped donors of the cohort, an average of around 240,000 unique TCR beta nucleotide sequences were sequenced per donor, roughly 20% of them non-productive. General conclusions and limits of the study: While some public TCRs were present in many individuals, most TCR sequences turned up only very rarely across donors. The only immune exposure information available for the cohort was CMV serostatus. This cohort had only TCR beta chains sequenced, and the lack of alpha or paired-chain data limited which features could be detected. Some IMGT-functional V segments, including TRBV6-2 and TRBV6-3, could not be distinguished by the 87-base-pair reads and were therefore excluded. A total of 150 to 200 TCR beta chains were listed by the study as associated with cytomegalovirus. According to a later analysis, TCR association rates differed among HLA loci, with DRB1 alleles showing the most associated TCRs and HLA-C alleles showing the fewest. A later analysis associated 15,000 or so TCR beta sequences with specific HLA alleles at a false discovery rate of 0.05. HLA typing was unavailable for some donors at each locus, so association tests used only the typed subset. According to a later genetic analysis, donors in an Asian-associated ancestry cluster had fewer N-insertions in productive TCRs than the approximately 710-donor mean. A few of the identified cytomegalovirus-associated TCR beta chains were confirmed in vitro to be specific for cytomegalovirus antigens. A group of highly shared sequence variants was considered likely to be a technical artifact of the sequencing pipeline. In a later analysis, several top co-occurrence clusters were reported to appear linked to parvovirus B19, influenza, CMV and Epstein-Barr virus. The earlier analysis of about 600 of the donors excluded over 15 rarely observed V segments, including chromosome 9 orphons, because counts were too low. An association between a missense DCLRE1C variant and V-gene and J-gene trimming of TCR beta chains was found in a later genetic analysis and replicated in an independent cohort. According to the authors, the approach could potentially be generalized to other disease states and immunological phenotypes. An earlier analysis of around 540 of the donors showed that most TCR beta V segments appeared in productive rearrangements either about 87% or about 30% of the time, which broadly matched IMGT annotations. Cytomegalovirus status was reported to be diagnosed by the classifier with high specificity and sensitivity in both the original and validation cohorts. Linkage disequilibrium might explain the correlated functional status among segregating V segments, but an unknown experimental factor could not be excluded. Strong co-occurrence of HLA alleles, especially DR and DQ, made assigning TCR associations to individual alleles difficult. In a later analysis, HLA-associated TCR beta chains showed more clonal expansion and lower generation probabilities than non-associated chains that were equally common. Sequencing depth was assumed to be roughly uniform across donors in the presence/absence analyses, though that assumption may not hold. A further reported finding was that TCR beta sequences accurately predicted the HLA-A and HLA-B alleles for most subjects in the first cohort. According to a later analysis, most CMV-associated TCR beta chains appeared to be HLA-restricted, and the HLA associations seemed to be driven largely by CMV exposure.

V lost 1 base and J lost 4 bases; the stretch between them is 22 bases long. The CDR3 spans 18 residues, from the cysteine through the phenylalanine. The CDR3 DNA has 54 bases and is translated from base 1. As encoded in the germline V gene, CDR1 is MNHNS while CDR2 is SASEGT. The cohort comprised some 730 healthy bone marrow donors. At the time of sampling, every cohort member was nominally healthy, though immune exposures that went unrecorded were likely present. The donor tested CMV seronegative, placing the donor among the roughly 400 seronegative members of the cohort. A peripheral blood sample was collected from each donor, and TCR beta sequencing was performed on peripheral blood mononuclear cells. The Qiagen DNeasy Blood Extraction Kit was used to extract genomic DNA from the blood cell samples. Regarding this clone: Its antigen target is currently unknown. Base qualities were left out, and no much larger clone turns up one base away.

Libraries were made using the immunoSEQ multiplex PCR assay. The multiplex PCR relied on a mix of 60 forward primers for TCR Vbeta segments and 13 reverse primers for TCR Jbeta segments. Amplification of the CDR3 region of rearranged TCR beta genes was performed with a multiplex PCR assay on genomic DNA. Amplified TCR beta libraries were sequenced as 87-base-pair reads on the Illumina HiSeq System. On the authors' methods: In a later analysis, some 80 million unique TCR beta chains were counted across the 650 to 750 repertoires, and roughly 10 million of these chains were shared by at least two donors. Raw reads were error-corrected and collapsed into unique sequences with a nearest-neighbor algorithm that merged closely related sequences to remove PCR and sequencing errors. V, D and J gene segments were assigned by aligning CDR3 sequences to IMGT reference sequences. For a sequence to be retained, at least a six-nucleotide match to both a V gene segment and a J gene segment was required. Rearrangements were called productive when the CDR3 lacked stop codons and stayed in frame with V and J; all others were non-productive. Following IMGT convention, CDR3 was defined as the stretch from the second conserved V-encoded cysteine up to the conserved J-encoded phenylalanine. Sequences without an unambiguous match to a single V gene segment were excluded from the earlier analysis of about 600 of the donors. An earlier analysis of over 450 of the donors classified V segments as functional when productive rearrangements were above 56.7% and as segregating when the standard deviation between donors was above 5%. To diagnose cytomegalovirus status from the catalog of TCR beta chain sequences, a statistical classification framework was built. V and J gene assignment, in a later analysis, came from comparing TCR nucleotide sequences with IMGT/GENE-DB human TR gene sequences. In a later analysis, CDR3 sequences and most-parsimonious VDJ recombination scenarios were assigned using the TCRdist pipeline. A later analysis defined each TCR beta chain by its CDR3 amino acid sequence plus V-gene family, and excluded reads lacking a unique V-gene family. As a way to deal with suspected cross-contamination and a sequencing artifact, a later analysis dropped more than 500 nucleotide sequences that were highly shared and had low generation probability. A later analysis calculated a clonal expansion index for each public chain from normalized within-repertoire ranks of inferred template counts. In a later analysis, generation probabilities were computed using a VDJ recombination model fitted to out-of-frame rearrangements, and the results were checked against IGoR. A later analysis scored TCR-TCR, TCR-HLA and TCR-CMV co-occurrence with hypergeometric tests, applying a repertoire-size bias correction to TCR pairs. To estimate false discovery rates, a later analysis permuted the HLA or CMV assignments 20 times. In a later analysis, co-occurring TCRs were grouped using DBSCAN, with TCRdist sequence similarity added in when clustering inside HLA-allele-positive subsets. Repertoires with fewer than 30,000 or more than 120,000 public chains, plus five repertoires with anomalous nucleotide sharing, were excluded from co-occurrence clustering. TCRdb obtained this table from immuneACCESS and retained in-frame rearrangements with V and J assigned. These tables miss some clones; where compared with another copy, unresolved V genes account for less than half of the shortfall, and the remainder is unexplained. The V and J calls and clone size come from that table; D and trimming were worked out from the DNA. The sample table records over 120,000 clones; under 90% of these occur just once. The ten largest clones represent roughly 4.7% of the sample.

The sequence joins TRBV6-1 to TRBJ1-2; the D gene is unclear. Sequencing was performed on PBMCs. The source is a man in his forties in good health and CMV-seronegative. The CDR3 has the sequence CASSEDGARYTLFYGYTF. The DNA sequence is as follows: TGTGCCAGCAGTGAAGATGGAGCCCGCTATACCCTTTTCTATGGCTACACCTTC.